Each of the 23 T cell receptor beta chains below was sequenced from the same sample in a study of identical twins. Via MiXCR, TCRdb re-called the 5' RACE reads, giving one row per CDR3 protein. This table holds about 220,000 distinct CDR3 sequences, around 7.6% found once. These same records also appear under a second study, on yellow fever vaccine responses in identical twins.

Material: CD8+ T cells sorted from blood. The receptor source for this set is a woman aged 18-30 years in good health.

The V and J genes are TRBV5-1 and TRBJ2-1; D is possibly TRBD2 (6 bases). Germline loops: CDR1 SGHRS, CDR2 YFSETQ. Trimming pared 3 bases from V and 3 bases from J, leaving 19 bases between. This CDR3 region has 17 residues. The CDR3 coding sequence is TGCGCCAGCAGCTCCACTAGCAGTATAATGATCTACAATGAGCAGTTCTTC. This gives the protein CASSSTSSIMIYNEQFF.

This clonotype was counted ten times or more. J is TRBJ2-7 and V is TRBV4-1; maybe TRBD1 (5 bases). Trimming stripped 4 bases from V and 4 bases from J, with 17 bases between. The V gene's germline CDR1 is MGHRA and CDR2 YSYEKL. The CDR3 is 15 amino acids. The CDR3 here is CASSPHLMGLYEQYV. CDR3 nucleotide sequence: TGCGCCAGCAGCCCGCATTTAATGGGGCTATACGAGCAGTACGTC.

At least ten counts were recorded for this clonotype. The rearrangement joins TRBV10-3 to TRBJ2-1; the D is unclear. The CDR3 contains 12 residues. The germline V and J ends were trimmed by 6 bases and 7 bases, with 10 bases remaining between them. The germline gives CDR1 ENHRY, CDR2 SYGVKD. The CDR3 region is CAIRIDGNEQFF. In DNA form, the CDR3 reads TGTGCCATCAGGATAGACGGAAATGAGCAGTTCTTC.

This clonotype was counted only a few times. The J gene is TRBJ2-7, the V gene TRBV20-1, with D perhaps matching TRBD1 or TRBD2 (6 bases each). V was clipped by 0 bases and J by 0 bases, with 21 bases between them. The CDR3 consists of 18 residues. Germline CDR1 and CDR2: DFQATT and SNEGSKA (reference sequence). The DNA of the CDR3 is TGCAGTGCTAGAGATCCCTCGGGGGCGGGTCTGAGCTCCTACGAGCAGTACTTC. This codes for CSARDPSGAGLSSYEQYF.

There are a few counts of this clonotype. V and J are TRBV14 and TRBJ2-7; TRBD1 matches at 7 bases. This CDR3 spans 15 amino acids. The trim removed 2 bases at V and 1 base at J, leaving 5 bases unmatched. Germline V lookup: CDR1 SGHDN, CDR2 FVKESK. CDR3 in DNA: TGTGCCAGCAGCCAATTCGGGACAGAATCCTACGAGCAGTACTTC. Translated, it gives CASSQFGTESYEQYF.

This clonotype was seen a few times. The V call is TRBV20-1, the J call TRBJ2-7; TRBD1 matches at 12 bases. The V gene end was trimmed by 2 bases and the J gene end by 4 bases; junction bases not matched to a gene: 9. Germline V gene sequence: CDR1 DFQATT, CDR2 SNEGSKA (reference sequence). The CDR3 loop spans 16 amino acids. The CDR3 sequence: CSARPAGTGGEYEQYV. CDR3 nucleotide sequence: TGCAGTGCTAGACCCGCGGGGACAGGGGGCGAGTACGAGCAGTACGTC.

This clonotype showed up many times. This chain connects TRBV12-3 or TRBV12-4 to TRBJ2-7, with D hard to call. There are 17 residues in the CDR3. The ends were cut back, 5 bases at V and 6 bases at J, with 26 bases in the middle. The CDR3 spells CASSQPQAATYGSEQYF. In DNA form, the CDR3 reads TGTGCCAGCAGTCAACCTCAGGCCGCCACCTACGGTTCCGAGCAGTACTTC.

The chain uses TRBV6-2 or TRBV6-3 and TRBJ2-2; 8 bases line up with TRBD1. This CDR3 contains 16 residues. After removal of 4 bases from V and 6 bases from J, the junction contained 10 bases not matched to a gene. Per the germline V gene, CDR1 is MNHEY and CDR2 is SVGEGT. The CDR3 DNA is TGTGCCAGCAGTTCCCTCCGGGACAGGTTTGCCGGGGAGCTGTTTTTT. Translated, it gives CASSSLRDRFAGELFF.

The chain uses TRBV2 and TRBJ2-1; 10 positions match TRBD2. Germline CDR1 is SNHLY and CDR2 is FYNNEI. This CDR3 has 19 amino acids. V lost 2 bases, J lost 9 bases, and 19 bases stayed unmatched. The CDR3 sequence: CASSERKRLAGDRSAEQFF. The CDR3 bases are TGTGCCAGCAGTGAAAGGAAGCGGCTAGCGGGGGACCGGTCGGCTGAGCAGTTCTTC.

This clonotype showed up just a few times. In DNA, the CDR3 is TGCAGTGCTAGAATGGCGGGAGACGAGCAGTACTTC. Its translation is CSARMAGDEQYF. V is TRBV20-1 and J is TRBJ2-7; the match to TRBD2 covers 7 bases. CDR3 length: 12 residues. V gave up 2 bases and J gave up 5 bases; unmatched junction bases: 3. Germline lookup yields CDR1 DFQATT and CDR2 SNEGSKA (reference sequence).

A note on this clonotype: A read error may produce the germline difference seen at one junction end. V usage is TRBV14 and J usage is TRBJ2-1, with 9 nucleotides matching TRBD2. Germline assignment: CDR1 SGHDN and CDR2 FVKESK. CDR3 length: 19 residues. The CDR3 loop reads CVSSTSGDWLAGNYNEQFF. The CDR3 DNA reads as TGTGTCAGCAGCACAAGCGGGGACTGGCTAGCGGGGAACTACAATGAGCAGTTCTTC.

This clonotype was recorded at least ten times. This chain connects TRBV5-1 to TRBJ2-7; D may be TRBD1 or TRBD2 (5 bases each). V lost 5 bases and J 2 bases, leaving 14 bases between the germline ends. Looked up from germline, CDR1 is SGHRS and CDR2 is YFSETQ. The CDR3 length is 14 residues. The CDR3 here is CASSLIGDPYEQYV. DNA for the CDR3: TGCGCCAGCAGTCTGATCGGGGACCCCTACGAGCAGTACGTC.

This clonotype showed up many times. The chain joins TRBV4-1 to TRBJ2-1; 7 nucleotides line up with TRBD1. Germline CDR1 and CDR2: MGHRA and YSYEKL. The CDR3 is 16 amino acids. The J segment lost 2 bases and the V segment lost 5 bases, leaving 9 bases of the junction unmatched. The CDR3, as DNA: TGCGCCAGCAGCGCAACCGGGACAGCGACCTACAATGAGCAGTTCTTC. Protein: CASSATGTATYNEQFF.

This clonotype came up a few times. The chain joins TRBV7-4 to TRBJ2-5; TRBD2 agrees at 8 bases. The J segment lost 5 bases and the V segment lost 1 base, leaving 3 bases of the junction unmatched. Germline loops: CDR1 SGHVT, CDR2 SQSDAQ. CDR3 length: 14 residues. The CDR3 loop is CASSLVAGRETQYF. For the CDR3, the DNA is TGTGCCAGCAGCTTAGTAGCGGGGCGGGAGACCCAGTACTTC.

There are many counts of this clonotype. V gene TRBV29-1 combines with J gene TRBJ2-1; tentatively, D is TRBD1 (6 bases). The CDR3 is made up of 13 amino acids. CDR1 is SQVTM, CDR2 ANQGSEA, per germline. Trimming cost V 7 bases and J 4 bases, with 14 bases left between them. The CDR3 region has the DNA TGCAGCGCGACCGGGACAACTTACAATGAGCAGTTCTTC. It is translated as CSATGTTYNEQFF.

This clonotype was observed at least ten times. The genes are TRBV20-1 and TRBJ2-5; 8 nucleotides align to TRBD2. The CDR3 consists of 15 residues. V shed 6 bases, J shed 5 bases, and the junction held 14 bases outside the gene matches. CDR1 and CDR2 (germline): DFQATT, SNEGSKA (reference sequence). The CDR3 coding sequence is TGCAGTGCAAAACCCGGGACTAGAGGTTTCGAGACCCAGTACTTC. Translated: CSAKPGTRGFETQYF.

This clonotype was seen more than once but under ten times. This chain connects TRBV20-1 to TRBJ2-5, with 9 bases lining up with TRBD2. This CDR3 has 16 amino acids. V lost 2 bases, J lost 0 bases, and 7 bases stayed unmatched. Germline V lookup: CDR1 DFQATT, CDR2 SNEGSKA (reference sequence). CDR3 sequence: CSARSSSGRYQETQYF. The CDR3 bases are TGCAGTGCTAGAAGTTCCAGCGGGAGGTACCAAGAGACCCAGTACTTC.

The rearrangement uses TRBV6-5 and TRBJ2-3, with D tentatively TRBD2 (6 bases). Trimming pared 0 bases from V and 4 bases from J, leaving 11 bases between. Germline V gene data show CDR1 as MNHEY and CDR2 as SVGAGI. The CDR3 has 15 amino acids. CDR3 protein: CASSYSNGRSDTQYF. In DNA form, the CDR3 reads TGTGCCAGCAGTTACTCGAATGGGAGGTCAGATACGCAGTATTTT.

This clonotype has a handful of counts. The chain uses TRBV7-9 and TRBJ2-2; D unclear. Per germline, CDR1 SEHNR and CDR2 FQNEAQ (reference sequence). Trimming removed 4 bases from V and 1 base from J, with 7 bases in between. The CDR3 is 14 residues long. The CDR3, as DNA: TGTGCCAGCAGCTGGTTGCAGAACACCGGGGAGCTGTTTTTT. Its protein is CASSWLQNTGELFF.

The table lists this clonotype with a few counts. The CDR3 loop is CASKPKVRFSGGTSKYEQYV. Here the CDR3 DNA reads TGTGCCAGCAAACCGAAGGTTAGGTTCAGCGGGGGGACATCTAAATACGAGCAGTACGTC. The rearrangement uses TRBV6-2 or TRBV6-3 and TRBJ2-7; 9 bases map to TRBD2. The CDR3 contains 20 residues. Germline trimming cut 7 bases from V and 4 bases from J; bases unmatched to any gene: 26. CDR1 and CDR2 from the germline V gene are MNHEY and SVGEGT.

This rearrangement joins TRBV20-1 to TRBJ2-7; 10 bases align to TRBD2. The CDR3 runs 16 residues. Germline V gives CDR1 DFQATT, CDR2 SNEGSKA (reference sequence). V was pared by 0 bases and J by 3 bases, with 8 bases of the junction left unmatched. CDR3 loop: CSARDPISSGGYEQYF. CDR3 in DNA: TGCAGTGCTAGAGATCCGATTTCTAGCGGGGGCTACGAGCAGTACTTC.

The table lists this clonotype with a few counts. The genes are TRBV7-8 and TRBJ1-5, with D possibly matching TRBD1 (5 bases). CDR1 SGHVS and CDR2 FQNEAQ come from the germline V gene. CDR3 length: 17 residues. The ends were cut back, 4 bases at V and 1 base at J, with 17 bases in the middle. This CDR3 is CASSWAPGQVSNQPQHF. For the CDR3, the DNA is TGTGCCAGCAGCTGGGCCCCAGGGCAAGTAAGCAATCAGCCCCAGCATTTT.

The V gene is TRBV6-1, the J gene TRBJ2-7; 11 nucleotides align to TRBD2. V was clipped by 5 bases and J by 0 bases; unmatched bases: 3. The CDR3 contains 15 residues. Germline V gene lookup returns CDR1 MNHNS and CDR2 SASEGT. This CDR3 reads CASSNSGRASYEQYF. The CDR3 nucleotides are TGTGCCAGCAGTAATAGCGGGAGGGCCTCCTACGAGCAGTACTTC.